Included here is one T cell receptor (beta chain) sequence, with context. Its cognate antigen has yet to be identified. No clone much larger than this one lies a single base away; base qualities are absent. Blood samples were collected up to 4 times in the first month after transplant and then at least monthly when available. Library preparation employed the immunoSEQ multiplex PCR assay. For most patients, high-throughput TCR-beta CDR3 sequencing of genomic DNA was performed by Adaptive Biotechnologies. As for the original processing: Adaptive's ImmunoSEQ software supplied the TCR sequencing data for around 19 patients, while MiXCR and VDJtools were used to process a few other patients. Because the origin of CDR3 nucleotide sequences shared between donor and recipient could not be assigned, those sequences were removed. At least 2-fold expansion over unstimulated cells and a minimum CFSE-low frequency of 0.002% (template counts) or 0.001% (read counts) were required for clones to be classified as alloreactive. Clones were considered mappable if detected in sequenced pre-transplant spleen, lymph node, or MLR CFSE-low populations of the donor or recipient. The cumulative frequency of alloreactive clones was calculated as a percentage of all sequences, weighted by copy number. Held by TCRdb, this immuneACCESS table contains in-frame sequences only and omits some clones. Under half of the omission traces to an unresolved V gene where checked; the cause of the rest is unknown. V and J calls and clone size follow that table, whereas D and trimming were derived from the DNA. Across this sample there are 95,000 to 100,000 clones, with around 86% seen only once. The top ten constitute 1.4% of the sample.

The data were taken from a study of graft-versus-host responses after intestinal transplantation (TCRdb year 2021). Background for the entire study: The transplants that recipients received were multivisceral, liver-intestinal, or isolated intestinal. Every recipient was given anti-thymocyte globulin induction, followed by around three years of maintenance tacrolimus and steroids. After intestinal transplantation, graft-versus-host and host-versus-graft alloreactive T cell clones in the graft, circulation and bone marrow were tracked using bulk TCR-beta CDR3 sequencing. To identify alloreactive clones, pre-transplant mixed lymphocyte reaction products were sequenced and compared with unstimulated pre-transplant donor and recipient T cells. The cohort enrolled about two dozen intestinal transplant recipients including one retransplant, and 3 patients lacking pretransplant specimens were excluded. Donor T cell macrochimerism was defined as a peak of at least 4% donor T cells among recipient peripheral blood mononuclear cells. Samples from a few later patients were sequenced in-house on an Illumina MiSeq with MiXCR processing rather than by the commercial service.

Findings and caveats that apply to the study as a whole: Early after transplant, declines in HvG clones were associated with peak levels of circulating GvH clones. GvH clones were detected in recipient bone marrow, and some of these GvH clones were observed earlier in ileal mucosa or blood, consistent with an intestinal mucosal origin. In the allografts of patients with donor T cell macrochimerism, GvH to HvG T cell clonal ratios were high. The relatively low number and heterogeneity of intestinal transplant patients limited the conclusions.

V ends up 5 bases short and J 8 bases short, with an unmatched junction base count of 7. The germline V gene (reference sequence) supplies CDR1 SEHNR and CDR2 FQNEAQ. CDR3 length: 16 amino acids, cysteine to phenylalanine. Here the CDR3 DNA is all that survives: 48 bases in frame from base 1. The specimen was PBMCs, collected 255 days after intestinal transplant. Here the chain combines TRBV7-9 and TRBJ2-1; a stretch of 15 junction bases matches TRBD2. This TCR was recovered from a human patient who received an intestinal transplant, so some T cells may come from the graft donor. The sequenced DNA: TGTGCCAGCAGCCCCTGGACTAGCGGGAGGGCGTATGAGCAGTTCTTC. It codes for CASSPWTSGRAYEQFF. With the portions outside the CDR3 filled from the reference TRBV7-9 and TRBJ2-1 genes, the complete variable region becomes DTGVSQNPRHKITKRGQNVTFRCDPISEHNRLYWYRQTLGQGPEFLTYFQNEAQLEKSRLLSDRFSAERPKGSFSTLEIQRTEQGDSAMYLCASSPWTSGRAYEQFFGPGTRLTVL.